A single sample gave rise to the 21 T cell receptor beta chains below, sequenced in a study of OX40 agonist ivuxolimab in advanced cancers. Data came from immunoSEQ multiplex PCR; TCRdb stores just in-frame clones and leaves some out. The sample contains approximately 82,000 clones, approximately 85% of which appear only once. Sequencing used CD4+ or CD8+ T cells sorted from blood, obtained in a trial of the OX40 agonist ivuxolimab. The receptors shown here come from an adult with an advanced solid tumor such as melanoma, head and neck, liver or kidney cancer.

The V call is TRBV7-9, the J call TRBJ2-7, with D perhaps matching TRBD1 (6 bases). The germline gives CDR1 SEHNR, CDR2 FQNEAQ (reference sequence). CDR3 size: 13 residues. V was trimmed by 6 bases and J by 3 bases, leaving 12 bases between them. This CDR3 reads CASSSEQGYEQYF. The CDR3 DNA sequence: TGTGCCAGCAGTTCCGAACAGGGCTACGAGCAGTACTTC. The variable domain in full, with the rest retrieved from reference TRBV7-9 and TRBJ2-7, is DTGVSQNPRHKITKRGQNVTFRCDPISEHNRLYWYRQTLGQGPEFLTYFQNEAQLEKSRLLSDRFSAERPKGSFSTLEIQRTEQGDSAMYLCASSSEQGYEQYFGPGTRLTVT.

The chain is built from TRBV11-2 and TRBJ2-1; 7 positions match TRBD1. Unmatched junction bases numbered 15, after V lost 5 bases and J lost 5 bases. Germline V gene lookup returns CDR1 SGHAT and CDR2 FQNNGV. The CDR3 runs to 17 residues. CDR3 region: CASSTMTGSVLDNEQFF. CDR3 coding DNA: TGTGCCAGCAGCACGATGACAGGGTCTGTCTTGGACAATGAGCAGTTCTTC.

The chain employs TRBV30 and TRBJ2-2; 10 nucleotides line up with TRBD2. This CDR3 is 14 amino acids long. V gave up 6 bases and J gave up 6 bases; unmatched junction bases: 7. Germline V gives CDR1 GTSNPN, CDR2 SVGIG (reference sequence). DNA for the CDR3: TGTGCCTGCGCTAGCGGGAGTCGGTCCGGGGAGCTGTTTTTT. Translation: CACASGSRSGELFF.

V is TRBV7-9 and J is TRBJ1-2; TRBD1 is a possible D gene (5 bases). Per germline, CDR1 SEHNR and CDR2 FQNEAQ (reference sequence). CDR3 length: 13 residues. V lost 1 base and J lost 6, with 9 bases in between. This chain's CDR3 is CASSLDRSNGYTF. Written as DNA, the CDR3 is TGTGCCAGCAGCTTAGACAGGTCAAATGGCTACACCTTC.

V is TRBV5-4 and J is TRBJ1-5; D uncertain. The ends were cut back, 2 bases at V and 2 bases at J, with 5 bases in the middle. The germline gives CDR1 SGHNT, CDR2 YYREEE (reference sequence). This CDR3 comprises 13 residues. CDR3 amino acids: CASSFGGNQPQHF. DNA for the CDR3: TGTGCCAGCAGCTTTGGGGGCAATCAGCCCCAGCATTTT.

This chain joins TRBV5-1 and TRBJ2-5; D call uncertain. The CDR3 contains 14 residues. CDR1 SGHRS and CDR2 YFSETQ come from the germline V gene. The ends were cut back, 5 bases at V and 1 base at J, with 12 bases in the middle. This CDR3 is CASRMSEAQETQYF. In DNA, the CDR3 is TGCGCCAGCAGGATGTCAGAAGCCCAAGAGACCCAGTACTTC.

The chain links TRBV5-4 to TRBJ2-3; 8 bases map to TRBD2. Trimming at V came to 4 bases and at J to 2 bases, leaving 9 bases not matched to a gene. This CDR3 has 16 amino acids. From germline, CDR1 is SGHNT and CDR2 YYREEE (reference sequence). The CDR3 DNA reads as TGTGCCAGCAGCCTACTGACTAGCGCCGTCACAGATACGCAGTATTTT. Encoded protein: CASSLLTSAVTDTQYF.

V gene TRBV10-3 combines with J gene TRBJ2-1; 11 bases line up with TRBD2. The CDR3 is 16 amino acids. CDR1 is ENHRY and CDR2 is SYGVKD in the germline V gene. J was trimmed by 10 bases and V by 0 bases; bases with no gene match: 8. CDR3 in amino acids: CAISESKTSGRDEQFF. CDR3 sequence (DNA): TGTGCCATCAGTGAGTCGAAAACTAGCGGGAGAGACGAGCAGTTCTTC.

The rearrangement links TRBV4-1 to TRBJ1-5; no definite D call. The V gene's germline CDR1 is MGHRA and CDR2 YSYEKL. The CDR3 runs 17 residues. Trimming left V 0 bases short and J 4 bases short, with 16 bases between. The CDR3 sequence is CASSQDPQFGLNQPQHF. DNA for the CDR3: TGCGCCAGCAGCCAAGATCCGCAATTCGGTCTTAATCAGCCCCAGCATTTT.

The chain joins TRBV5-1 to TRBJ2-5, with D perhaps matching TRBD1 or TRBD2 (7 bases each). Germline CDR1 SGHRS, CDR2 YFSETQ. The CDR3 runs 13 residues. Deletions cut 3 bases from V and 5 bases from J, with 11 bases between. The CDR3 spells CASSSQGGETQYF. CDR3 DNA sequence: TGCGCCAGCAGCTCTCAGGGGGGGGAGACCCAGTACTTC. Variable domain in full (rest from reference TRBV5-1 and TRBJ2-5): KAGVTQTPRYLIKTRGQQVTLSCSPISGHRSVSWYQQTPGQGLQFLFEYFSETQRNKGNFPGRFSGRQFSNSRSEMNVSTLELGDSALYLCASSSQGGETQYFGPGTRLLVL.

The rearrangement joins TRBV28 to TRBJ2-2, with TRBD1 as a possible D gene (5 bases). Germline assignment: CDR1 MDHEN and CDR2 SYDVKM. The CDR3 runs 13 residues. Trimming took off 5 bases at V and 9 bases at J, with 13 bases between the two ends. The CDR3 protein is CASSPGAVRELFF. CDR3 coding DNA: TGTGCCAGCAGTCCTGGGGCAGTCAGGGAGCTGTTTTTT.

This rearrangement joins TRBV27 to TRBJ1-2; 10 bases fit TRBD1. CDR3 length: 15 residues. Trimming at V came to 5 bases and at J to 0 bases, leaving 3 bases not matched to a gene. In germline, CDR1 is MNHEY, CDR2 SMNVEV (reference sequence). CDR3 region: CASSRGQGANYGYTF. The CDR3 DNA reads TGTGCCAGCAGTCGAGGACAGGGGGCTAACTATGGCTACACCTTC.

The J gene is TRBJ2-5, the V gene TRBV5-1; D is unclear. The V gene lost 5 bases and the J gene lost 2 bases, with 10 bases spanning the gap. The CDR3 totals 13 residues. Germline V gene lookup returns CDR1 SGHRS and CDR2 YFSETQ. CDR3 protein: CASSDLGQETQYF. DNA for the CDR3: TGCGCCAGCAGTGACCTTGGTCAAGAGACCCAGTACTTC.

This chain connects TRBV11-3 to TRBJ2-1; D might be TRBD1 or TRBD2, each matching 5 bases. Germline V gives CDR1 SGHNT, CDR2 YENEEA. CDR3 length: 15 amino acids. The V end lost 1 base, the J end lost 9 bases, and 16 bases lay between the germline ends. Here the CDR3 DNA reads TGTGCCAGCAGCTTAGTGGCTCAATTTGGGGGTGAGCAGTTCTTC. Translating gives CASSLVAQFGGEQFF.

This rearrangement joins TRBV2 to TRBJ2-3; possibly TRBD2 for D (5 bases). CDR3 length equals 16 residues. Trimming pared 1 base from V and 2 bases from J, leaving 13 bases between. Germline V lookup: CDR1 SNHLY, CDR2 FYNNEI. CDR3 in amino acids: CASSEGAGGYTDTQYF. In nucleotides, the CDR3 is TGTGCCAGCAGTGAAGGGGCGGGCGGATACACAGATACGCAGTATTTT.

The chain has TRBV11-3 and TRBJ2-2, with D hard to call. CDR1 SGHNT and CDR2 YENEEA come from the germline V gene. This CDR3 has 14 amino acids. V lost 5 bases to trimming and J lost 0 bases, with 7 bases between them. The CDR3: CASSVLSNTGELFF. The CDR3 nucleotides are TGTGCCAGCAGCGTCCTCTCGAACACCGGGGAGCTGTTTTTT.

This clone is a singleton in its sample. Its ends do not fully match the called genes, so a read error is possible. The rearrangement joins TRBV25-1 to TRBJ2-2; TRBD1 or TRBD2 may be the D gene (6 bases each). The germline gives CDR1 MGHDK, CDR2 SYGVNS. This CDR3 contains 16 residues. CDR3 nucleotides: TGTGCCAGCAGTCTACAGACAGGAGGGGTAAACCGGGGAGCTGTTTTT. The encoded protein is CASSLQTGGVNRGAVF.

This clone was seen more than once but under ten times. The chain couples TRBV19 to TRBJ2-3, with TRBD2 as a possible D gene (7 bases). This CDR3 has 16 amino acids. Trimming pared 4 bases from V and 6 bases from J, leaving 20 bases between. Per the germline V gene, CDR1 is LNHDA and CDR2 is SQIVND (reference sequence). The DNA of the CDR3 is TGTGCCAGTAGTACCAGGTTGGGGGGGCCCGTGGATACGCAGTATTTT. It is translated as CASSTRLGGPVDTQYF.

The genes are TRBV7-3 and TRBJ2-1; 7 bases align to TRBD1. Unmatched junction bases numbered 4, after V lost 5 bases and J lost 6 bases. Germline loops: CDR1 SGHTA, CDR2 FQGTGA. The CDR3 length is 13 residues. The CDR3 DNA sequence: TGTGCCAGCAGCCTCGACAGGGTCAATGAGCAGTTCTTC. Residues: CASSLDRVNEQFF.

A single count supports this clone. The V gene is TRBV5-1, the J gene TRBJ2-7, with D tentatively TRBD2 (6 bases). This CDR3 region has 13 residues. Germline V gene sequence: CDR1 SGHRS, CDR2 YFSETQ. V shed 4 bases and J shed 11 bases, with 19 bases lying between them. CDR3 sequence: CASSPDSSGGKYF. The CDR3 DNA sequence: TGCGCCAGCAGCCCGGACTCTTCGGGCGGGAAGTACTTC.

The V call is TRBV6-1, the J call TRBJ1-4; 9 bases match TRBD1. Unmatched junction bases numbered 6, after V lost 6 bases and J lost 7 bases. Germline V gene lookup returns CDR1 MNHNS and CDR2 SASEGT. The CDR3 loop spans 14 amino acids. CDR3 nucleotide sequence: TGTGCCAGCAGGCCCGGGACAGGGAGTGAAAAACTGTTTTTT. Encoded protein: CASRPGTGSEKLFF.